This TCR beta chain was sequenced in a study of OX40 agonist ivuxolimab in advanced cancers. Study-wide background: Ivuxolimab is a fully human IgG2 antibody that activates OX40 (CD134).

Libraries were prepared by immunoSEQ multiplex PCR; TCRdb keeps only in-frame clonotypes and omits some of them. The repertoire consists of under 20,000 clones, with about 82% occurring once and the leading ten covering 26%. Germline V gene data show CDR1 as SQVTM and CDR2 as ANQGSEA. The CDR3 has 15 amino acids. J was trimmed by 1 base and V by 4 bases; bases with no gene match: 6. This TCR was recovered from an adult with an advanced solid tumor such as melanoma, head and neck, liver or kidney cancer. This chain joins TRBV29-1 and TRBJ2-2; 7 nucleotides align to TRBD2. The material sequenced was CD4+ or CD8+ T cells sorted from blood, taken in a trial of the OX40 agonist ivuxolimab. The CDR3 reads CSVVLAEKNTGELFF. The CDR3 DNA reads TGCAGCGTTGTTCTAGCGGAGAAGAACACCGGGGAGCTGTTTTTT.